This T cell receptor beta chain was documented in a study of regulatory dendritic cells for organ transplantation. A note on this clone: Its antigen is as yet unknown.

Generated by immunoSEQ multiplex PCR, the TCRdb table keeps only in-frame clones and is missing some. The sample shows under 40,000 clones, 75% to 95% of them seen only once. V was pared by 0 bases and J by 5 bases, with 11 bases between. CDR1 and CDR2 (germline): SGHDN, FVKESK. CDR3 length: 16 residues. Study-level findings and limits: Memory CD8+ clonal expansion seemed more limited with regulatory than mature dendritic cells. Resting memory CD8+ T cells held the most alloreactive clonotypes.

Material for sequencing was naive CD8+ T cells from blood. Sample subset: CD45RA+ naive T cells. The chain carries TRBV14 and TRBJ1-6; TRBD1 is a possible D gene (6 bases). The receptor comes from a human donor in good health. CDR3 DNA: TGTGCCAGCAGCCAAGACGGGGGGCCGAATAATTCACCCCTCCACTTT. This translates into CASSQDGGPNNSPLHF.